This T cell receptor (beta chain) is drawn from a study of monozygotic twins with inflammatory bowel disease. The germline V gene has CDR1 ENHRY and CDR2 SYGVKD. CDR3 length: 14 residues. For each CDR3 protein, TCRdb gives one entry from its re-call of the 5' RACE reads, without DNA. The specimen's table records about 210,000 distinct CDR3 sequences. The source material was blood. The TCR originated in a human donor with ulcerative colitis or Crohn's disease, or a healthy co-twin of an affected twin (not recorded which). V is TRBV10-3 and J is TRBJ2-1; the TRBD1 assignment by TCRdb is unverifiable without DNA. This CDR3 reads CAIDRRDGKNEQFF.